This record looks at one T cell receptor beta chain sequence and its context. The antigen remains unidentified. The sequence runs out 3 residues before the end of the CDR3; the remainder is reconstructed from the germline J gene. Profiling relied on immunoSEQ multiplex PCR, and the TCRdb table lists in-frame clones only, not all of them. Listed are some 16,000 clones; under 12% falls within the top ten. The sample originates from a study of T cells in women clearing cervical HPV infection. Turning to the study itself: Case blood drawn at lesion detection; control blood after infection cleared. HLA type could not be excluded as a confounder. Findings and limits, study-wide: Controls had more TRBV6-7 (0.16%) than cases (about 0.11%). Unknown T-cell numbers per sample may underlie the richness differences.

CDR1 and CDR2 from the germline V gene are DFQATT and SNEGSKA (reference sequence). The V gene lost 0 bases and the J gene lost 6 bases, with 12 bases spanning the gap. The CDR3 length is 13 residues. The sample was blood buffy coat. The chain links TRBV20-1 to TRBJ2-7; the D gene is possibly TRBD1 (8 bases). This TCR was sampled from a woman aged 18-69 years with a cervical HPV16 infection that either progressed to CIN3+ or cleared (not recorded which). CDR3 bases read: TGCAGTGCTAGAGAGGACAGGGAGGGCGAG. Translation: CSAREDREGE. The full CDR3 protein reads CSAREDREGEQYF.